This T cell receptor (beta chain) was profiled in a study of long-term antiretroviral therapy in people with HIV. Overall study results and limits: Repertoires looked antigen-experienced, with only a slight naive shift after ART. Older ART regimens were possibly in use when the blood was collected between the mid-2000s and the late 2010s. Once patients were on ART, diversity went higher but still fell short of transplant donor controls.

The CDR3 sequence is 12 residues long. V lost 7 bases, J lost 3 bases, and 12 bases lay in between. Germline V gene data show CDR1 as SQVTM and CDR2 as ANQGSEA. In the case of this clone: Its antigen is not identified.

Running of the v3.0 immunoSEQ assay took place at survey level. TCRdb's copy holds only in-frame clones and misses some; the assay was immunoSEQ multiplex PCR. The profile covers under 25,000 clones, with approximately 83% appearing a single time and 8.5% to 9.5% taken by the ten largest. This TCR was sampled from a man between 18 and 29 years old with HIV. The rearrangement uses TRBV29-1 and TRBJ1-1, with unresolved D. Sequenced material: unsorted PBMCs, taken 0.5 years before starting antiretroviral therapy. The CDR3 DNA follows: TGCAGCGCCCCGAGTCCGGACACTGAAGCTTTCTTT. It specifies CSAPSPDTEAFF.